Shown below are 22 T cell receptor beta chains from a single sample sequenced in a study of identical twins. TCRdb re-called the 5' RACE reads through MiXCR, storing one row per CDR3 protein. The sample gives about 790,000 distinct CDR3 sequences, 18% of which show up once; 13% is in the top ten. This sample also belongs to another study, concerning T cells expressing NK-cell markers.

The sequencing input was PBMCs. The receptors were sampled from a woman aged 18-29 years in good health.

The sample holds a few counts of this clonotype. The chain recombines TRBV24-1 with TRBJ2-3; TRBD2 matches 12 bases. There are 16 residues in the CDR3. With 3 bases clipped from V and 3 bases from J, the junction kept 3 bases outside the gene matches. Germline CDR1 and CDR2: KGHDR and SFDVKD. The CDR3: CATSDPGTSGTDTQYF. Written as DNA, the CDR3 is TGTGCCACCAGTGATCCCGGGACTAGCGGGACAGATACGCAGTATTTT.

This clonotype was found many times. This sequence joins TRBV5-1 and TRBJ2-1, with 11 bases identical to TRBD2. V was clipped by 4 bases and J by 5 bases; unmatched bases: 8. Germline values: CDR1 SGHRS, CDR2 YFSETQ. The CDR3 totals 16 residues. The CDR3 protein is CASSKPTSGSNNEQFF. DNA of the CDR3: TGCGCCAGCAGCAAGCCCACTAGCGGGAGCAACAATGAGCAGTTCTTC. Using reference TRBV5-1 and TRBJ2-1 for the parts outside the CDR3, the full variable domain is KAGVTQTPRYLIKTRGQQVTLSCSPISGHRSVSWYQQTPGQGLQFLFEYFSETQRNKGNFPGRFSGRQFSNSRSEMNVSTLELGDSALYLCASSKPTSGSNNEQFFGPGTRLTVL.

The J gene is TRBJ2-3, the V gene TRBV7-2; the match to TRBD2 covers 10 bases. Trimming at V came to 2 bases and at J to 4 bases, leaving 9 bases not matched to a gene. The CDR3 totals 17 residues. Germline V lookup: CDR1 SGHTA, CDR2 FQGNSA. The CDR3 reads CASSLQVGSGGADTQYF. CDR3 in DNA: TGTGCCAGCAGCTTACAGGTCGGGAGCGGGGGGGCAGATACGCAGTATTTT.

The V call is TRBV5-1, the J call TRBJ2-6; 7 bases are shared with TRBD1. V lost 4 bases and J lost 0; bases outside the gene matches: 19. The CDR3 is 21 residues long. Germline assignment: CDR1 SGHRS and CDR2 YFSETQ. The CDR3 sequence is CASSPFVWTGEIDSGANVLTF. The CDR3, as DNA: TGCGCCAGCAGCCCCTTCGTCTGGACAGGCGAGATAGACTCTGGGGCCAACGTCCTGACTTTC. The whole variable domain, filled in from reference TRBV5-1 and TRBJ2-6, reads KAGVTQTPRYLIKTRGQQVTLSCSPISGHRSVSWYQQTPGQGLQFLFEYFSETQRNKGNFPGRFSGRQFSNSRSEMNVSTLELGDSALYLCASSPFVWTGEIDSGANVLTFGAGSRLTVL.

This chain uses TRBV27 with TRBJ2-1, with 12 bases fitting TRBD2. The germline V gene has CDR1 MNHEY and CDR2 SMNVEV (reference sequence). This CDR3 spans 15 amino acids. Trimming removed 5 bases from V and 7 bases from J; junction bases left unmatched: 6. The DNA for the CDR3 is TGTGCCAGCAGTAAACCGACTAGCGGGAGTAATGAGCAGTTCTTC. The encoded protein is CASSKPTSGSNEQFF.

This sequence joins TRBV6-1 and TRBJ1-2, with unresolved D. Germline V CDR1 and CDR2: MNHNS, SASEGT. The CDR3 runs 13 residues. The V end lost 5 bases, the J end lost 8 bases, and 15 bases lay between the germline ends. The CDR3 DNA sequence: TGTGCCAGCAGTCCCAGGACGTTTGGAGGCTACACCTTC. This codes for CASSPRTFGGYTF.

This chain connects TRBV7-2 to TRBJ1-5; no definite D call. In germline, CDR1 is SGHTA, CDR2 FQGNSA. CDR3 length equals 13 residues. The ends were cut back, 5 bases at V and 5 bases at J, with 10 bases in the middle. The CDR3 sequence: CASSPEWDQPQHF. CDR3 sequence (DNA): TGTGCCAGCAGCCCCGAATGGGATCAGCCCCAGCATTTT.

The chain combines TRBV15 with TRBJ2-1; D perhaps matches TRBD2 (7 bases). The CDR3 covers 14 residues. With 5 bases removed from V and 9 bases from J, the gap between germline ends came to 17 bases. Per the germline V gene, CDR1 is LNHNV and CDR2 is YYDKDF (reference sequence). The CDR3 DNA is TGTGCCACCAGCCGGTTGGGGGAGGGGGGTGAGCAGTTCTTC. It encodes CATSRLGEGGEQFF.

This clonotype showed up just a few times. J is TRBJ2-1 and V is TRBV20-1; 11 bases map to TRBD2. Germline V CDR1 and CDR2: DFQATT, SNEGSKA (reference sequence). This CDR3 has 18 amino acids. The ends lost 0 bases at V and 9 bases at J; junction bases unmatched: 16. The CDR3 DNA sequence: TGCAGTGCTAGAGATTTCTTGGGGGTGACTAGCGGGAATAGTGAGCAGTTCTTC. Translating gives CSARDFLGVTSGNSEQFF.

This clonotype showed up just a few times. This chain uses TRBV5-1 with TRBJ2-2; D tentatively fits TRBD1 or TRBD2 (6 bases each). The ends were cut back, 0 bases at V and 0 bases at J, with 9 bases in the middle. The CDR3 is made up of 16 amino acids. In germline, CDR1 is SGHRS, CDR2 YFSETQ. CDR3 sequence (DNA): TGCGCCAGCAGCTTGGAGGGGGGAGCGAACACCGGGGAGCTGTTTTTT. Encoded protein: CASSLEGGANTGELFF.

This clonotype was seen more than once but under ten times. The V and J genes are TRBV7-3 and TRBJ1-3, with D tentatively TRBD1 (5 bases). Trimming took off 5 bases at V and 4 bases at J, with 12 bases between the two ends. The CDR3 is 14 residues long. CDR1 is SGHTA, CDR2 FQGTGA, per germline. Here the CDR3 reads CASSLPGRGNTIYF. The CDR3 nucleotides read TGTGCCAGCAGCCTCCCGGGACGCGGAAACACCATATATTTT.

The chain uses TRBV2 and TRBJ2-2; 8 nucleotides agree with TRBD2. CDR3 length: 15 amino acids. In germline, CDR1 is SNHLY, CDR2 FYNNEI. The V and J ends lost 5 bases and 2 bases, in that order; junction bases with no gene match: 4. This CDR3 reads CASSWTSRNTGELFF. In DNA, the CDR3 is TGTGCCAGCAGTTGGACTAGCCGAAACACCGGGGAGCTGTTTTTT. The whole variable domain, filled in from reference TRBV2 and TRBJ2-2, reads EPEVTQTPSHQVTQMGQEVILRCVPISNHLYFYWYRQILGQKVEFLVSFYNNEISEKSEIFDDQFSVERPDGSNFTLKIRSTKLEDSAMYFCASSWTSRNTGELFFGEGSRLTVL.

The chain couples TRBV7-2 to TRBJ2-7, with 9 bases matching TRBD2. The V gene end was trimmed by 1 base and the J gene end by 2 bases; junction bases not matched to a gene: 3. The CDR3 loop spans 15 amino acids. CDR1 and CDR2 from the germline V gene are SGHTA and FQGNSA. CDR3 amino acids: CASSLGGGDPYEQYF. In DNA, the CDR3 is TGTGCCAGCAGCTTAGGCGGGGGGGACCCCTACGAGCAGTACTTC.

The rearrangement uses TRBV9 and TRBJ2-3; 9 bases align to TRBD2. This CDR3 is built from 16 residues. CDR1 and CDR2 (germline): SGDLS, YYNGEE. Germline trimming cut 3 bases from V and 0 bases from J; bases unmatched to any gene: 5. CDR3 loop: CASSGSAGGSTDTQYF. The CDR3 DNA reads as TGTGCCAGCAGCGGATCAGCGGGGGGAAGCACAGATACGCAGTATTTT.

This clonotype was recorded a few times. The rearrangement uses TRBV7-2 and TRBJ2-4; unclear D gene. The CDR3 covers 14 residues. The germline CDR1 and CDR2 sequences are SGHTA and FQGNSA. V was trimmed by 5 bases and J by 7 bases, leaving 15 bases between them. Written as DNA, the CDR3 is TGTGCCAGCAGCCCCGGGCAGCCAAGGAACATTCAGTACTTC. It yields the protein CASSPGQPRNIQYF.

In nucleotides, the CDR3 is TGCAGTGGTAGGGCGGCCGAAGGTGGCAATCAGCCCCAGCATTTT. Residues: CSGRAAEGGNQPQHF. This chain connects TRBV20-1 to TRBJ1-5; D gene unclear. The CDR3 extends over 15 amino acids. The germline V gene encodes CDR1 DFQATT and CDR2 SNEGSKA (reference sequence). Trimming cost V 7 bases and J 2 bases, with 18 bases left between them.

This chain connects TRBV12-3 or TRBV12-4 to TRBJ2-7; D remains unclear. Trimming removed 6 bases from V and 0 bases from J, with 12 bases in between. The CDR3 runs 14 residues. CDR3 protein: CASSPRPSSYEQYF. As DNA, the CDR3 is TGTGCCAGCAGCCCTCGGCCCAGCTCCTACGAGCAGTACTTC.

This chain joins TRBV7-2 and TRBJ2-1, with 7 bases that match TRBD2. After removal of 1 base from V and 5 bases from J, the junction contained 11 bases not matched to a gene. This CDR3 has 17 amino acids. Germline V lookup: CDR1 SGHTA, CDR2 FQGNSA. Written as DNA, the CDR3 is TGTGCCAGCAGCTTAGTCGGGGCGGGAGAATCCCACAATGAGCAGTTCTTC. Translation gives CASSLVGAGESHNEQFF. The complete variable domain, with remaining parts taken from reference TRBV7-2 and TRBJ2-1, reads GAGVSQSPSNKVTEKGKDVELRCDPISGHTALYWYRQSLGQGLEFLIYFQGNSAPDKSGLPSDRFSAERTGGSVSTLTIQRTQQEDSAVYLCASSLVGAGESHNEQFFGPGTRLTVL.

V usage is TRBV5-1 and J usage is TRBJ1-1; a possible D gene is TRBD1 (6 bases). CDR3 length: 15 residues. CDR1 is SGHRS and CDR2 is YFSETQ in the germline V gene. The ends were cut back, 5 bases at V and 3 bases at J, with 17 bases in the middle. The CDR3 region is CASREDLQGYTEAFF. CDR3 bases: TGCGCCAGCAGAGAAGACCTACAGGGTTACACTGAAGCTTTCTTT.

In this sample, this clonotype turned up many times. The genes are TRBV9 and TRBJ2-7; unclear D gene. The CDR3 length is 15 residues. Trimming removed 3 bases from V and 0 bases from J, with 13 bases in between. The germline V gene encodes CDR1 SGDLS and CDR2 YYNGEE. The CDR3 spells CASSAAYRSSYEQYF. The CDR3 region has the DNA TGTGCCAGCAGCGCCGCCTACAGAAGCTCCTACGAGCAGTACTTC.

This chain connects TRBV10-3 to TRBJ2-7; 13 bases fit TRBD2. The V segment lost 6 bases and the J segment 3 bases; nucleotides outside the gene matches: 5. This CDR3 spans 15 amino acids. Germline assignment: CDR1 ENHRY and CDR2 SYGVKD. CDR3 in amino acids: CAIRRGTSGIYEQYF. Here the CDR3 DNA reads TGTGCCATCAGACGCGGGACTAGCGGGATCTACGAGCAGTACTTC.

A few counts support this clonotype. The chain carries TRBV20-1 and TRBJ2-3; the match to TRBD2 covers 8 bases. From germline, CDR1 is DFQATT and CDR2 SNEGSKA (reference sequence). V dropped 4 bases and J dropped 4; count of bases not matched to a gene: 13. The CDR3 totals 16 residues. The CDR3 spells CSAIRLKGLGSDTQYF. In DNA, the CDR3 is TGCAGTGCTATAAGATTGAAGGGACTAGGATCAGATACGCAGTATTTT.